This entry lists 23 T cell receptor beta chains sequenced from one sample in a study of blood T cell repertoires in COVID-19. Sequencing used immunoSEQ multiplex PCR; TCRdb keeps in-frame clones, though not all of them. The sample includes 90,000 to 120,000 clones, 80% of them seen just once. The sample consisted of peripheral blood. All receptors come from a man aged 70-80 years with acute or convalescent COVID-19.

V usage is TRBV3-1 (or the pseudogene TRBV3-2) and J usage is TRBJ1-6, with unresolved D. The CDR3 has 16 amino acids. Trimming stripped 1 base from V and 3 bases from J, with 10 bases between. The germline V gene has CDR1 LGHDT and CDR2 YNNKEL (reference sequence). CDR3 loop: CASSQVGGYYNSPLHF. Written as DNA, the CDR3 is TGTGCCAGCAGCCAAGTAGGAGGGTACTATAATTCACCCCTCCACTTT.

V usage is TRBV6-1 and J usage is TRBJ2-7, with TRBD1 matching 8 bases. Trimming at V came to 8 bases and at J to 5 bases, leaving 11 bases not matched to a gene. CDR1 MNHNS and CDR2 SASEGT come from the germline V gene. The CDR3 loop spans 14 amino acids. In DNA form, the CDR3 reads TGTGCCAGCTCTTCGGGACAGGTTATCCACGAGCAGTACTTC. Translation gives CASSSGQVIHEQYF.

The chain combines TRBV18 with TRBJ2-3; TRBD2 might be the D (6 bases). The CDR3 consists of 15 residues. V lost 2 bases, J lost 2 bases, and 11 bases lay in between. Germline V gene lookup returns CDR1 KGHSH and CDR2 LQKENI. CDR3 coding DNA: TGTGCCAGCTCACCAGAAGGACTACTCACAGATACGCAGTATTTT. It codes for CASSPEGLLTDTQYF.

This chain joins TRBV27 and TRBJ1-2, with D perhaps matching TRBD1 (5 bases). V gave up 3 bases and J gave up 4 bases, with 15 bases separating them. The CDR3 spans 15 residues. CDR1 MNHEY and CDR2 SMNVEV come from the germline V gene (reference sequence). CDR3 amino acids: CASSFAGGAGYGYTF. DNA for the CDR3: TGTGCCAGCAGTTTTGCTGGCGGGGCGGGCTATGGCTACACCTTC.

The chain combines TRBV9 with TRBJ2-7, with 9 nucleotides matching TRBD1. The germline V gene has CDR1 SGDLS and CDR2 YYNGEE. The V and J ends lost 0 bases and 2 bases, in that order; junction bases with no gene match: 6. The CDR3 runs to 16 residues. Written as DNA, the CDR3 is TGTGCCAGCAGCGTAGCTCCGACAGGGGGGACCTACGAGCAGTACTTC. Translation: CASSVAPTGGTYEQYF.

This sequence joins TRBV4-3 and TRBJ1-4; 7 positions match TRBD1. There are 18 residues in the CDR3. Looked up from germline, CDR1 is LGHNA and CDR2 is YSLEER. Losses at the gene ends were 5 bases for V and 1 base for J; bases not matched to a gene: 13. The CDR3, as DNA: TGCGCCAGCAGCAAAGGGGCAACAGGGGAAAGAACTAATGAAAAACTGTTTTTT. It specifies CASSKGATGERTNEKLFF.

The chain joins TRBV5-4 to TRBJ1-4; 7 bases are a match to TRBD1. The CDR3 spans 16 residues. Per the germline V gene, CDR1 is SGHNT and CDR2 is YYREEE (reference sequence). V was pared by 1 base and J by 4 bases, with 7 bases of the junction left unmatched. The CDR3 coding sequence is TGTGCCAGCAGCTTGAAGGGGGCGCAGGTTAATGAAAAACTGTTTTTT. It specifies CASSLKGAQVNEKLFF.

The chain couples TRBV6-5 to TRBJ2-3; D not certain. CDR3 length: 15 amino acids. Trimming stripped 8 bases from V and 1 base from J, with 16 bases between. Germline assignment: CDR1 MNHEY and CDR2 SVGAGI. The CDR3 DNA is TGTGCCAGCGCCGGGTCCCCGATAGGCACAGATACGCAGTATTTT. Encoded protein: CASAGSPIGTDTQYF.

This clone was detected a few times. This CDR3 reads CASSVQGYGYTF. For the CDR3, the DNA is TGTGCCAGCAGCGTACAGGGCTATGGCTACACCTTC. The rearrangement joins TRBV9 to TRBJ1-2, with D perhaps TRBD1 (5 bases). The CDR3 loop spans 12 amino acids. The germline V gene encodes CDR1 SGDLS and CDR2 YYNGEE. Trimming took off 1 base at V and 4 bases at J, with 5 bases between the two ends.

V gene TRBV13 combines with J gene TRBJ1-1, with D unclear. CDR3 size: 15 residues. Germline CDR1 is PRHDT and CDR2 is FYEKMQ (reference sequence). Trimming cost V 2 bases and J 3 bases, with 13 bases left between them. The CDR3 region has the DNA TGTGCCAGCAGCTTAAGGGCGGGCGGGCACACTGAAGCTTTCTTT. Translated: CASSLRAGGHTEAFF.

This clone was recorded only once. Other DNA sequences of this sample code for an identical CDR3. The chain couples TRBV27 to TRBJ1-2; tentatively, D is TRBD1 (6 bases). The germline V gene has CDR1 MNHEY and CDR2 SMNVEV (reference sequence). V lost 6 bases and J 3 bases, leaving 14 bases between the germline ends. The CDR3 spans 14 residues. The CDR3 loop is CASSLRGGDYGYTF. CDR3 nucleotides: TGTGCCAGCAGCCTACGAGGGGGAGACTATGGCTACACCTTC.

This chain joins TRBV7-9 and TRBJ2-4; weak D call: TRBD1 (6 bases). V was cut by 5 bases and J by 0 bases, with 11 bases left in between. The length of the CDR3 is 15 residues. The V gene's germline CDR1 is SEHNR and CDR2 FQNEAQ (reference sequence). This CDR3 reads CASSPGVIAKNIQYF. Here the CDR3 DNA reads TGTGCCAGCAGCCCAGGGGTCATAGCCAAAAACATTCAGTACTTC. The entire variable domain, with the rest obtained from reference TRBV7-9 and TRBJ2-4, is as follows: DTGVSQNPRHKITKRGQNVTFRCDPISEHNRLYWYRQTLGQGPEFLTYFQNEAQLEKSRLLSDRFSAERPKGSFSTLEIQRTEQGDSAMYLCASSPGVIAKNIQYFGAGTRLSVL.

The V call is TRBV2, the J call TRBJ2-5; possibly TRBD2 for D (6 bases). The V end lost 4 bases, the J end lost 3 bases, and 9 bases lay between the germline ends. The V gene's germline CDR1 is SNHLY and CDR2 FYNNEI. The CDR3 is made up of 13 amino acids. The CDR3 is CASSVSSEETQYF. DNA of the CDR3: TGTGCCAGCAGTGTGTCTAGCGAAGAGACCCAGTACTTC.

The CDR3 sequence: CASSPAGDQPQHF. Here the CDR3 DNA reads TGTGCCAGCTCACCAGCAGGGGATCAGCCCCAGCATTTT. The J gene is TRBJ1-5, the V gene TRBV18; TRBD1 might be the D (6 bases). The germline CDR1 and CDR2 sequences are KGHSH and LQKENI. V was cut by 2 bases and J by 5 bases, with 7 bases left in between. This CDR3 is 13 amino acids long.

J is TRBJ1-1 and V is TRBV7-6, with D possibly matching TRBD1 (5 bases). The V gene's germline CDR1 is SGHVS and CDR2 FNYEAQ. Trimming cost V 2 bases and J 3 bases, with 13 bases left between them. This CDR3 has 15 amino acids. The CDR3 DNA is TGTGCCAGCAGCTTAAGTCCGGGAGGGGACACTGAAGCTTTCTTT. Its protein product is CASSLSPGGDTEAFF.

The chain has TRBV10-3 and TRBJ1-5, with 7 positions matching TRBD1. J was trimmed by 5 bases and V by 2 bases; bases with no gene match: 3. The CDR3 covers 14 residues. The V gene's germline CDR1 is ENHRY and CDR2 SYGVKD. CDR3 protein: CAISEATGYQPQHF. The CDR3 DNA reads TGTGCCATCAGTGAGGCGACAGGGTATCAGCCCCAGCATTTT.

CDR3 sequence: CASSQVQGYGYTF. The CDR3, as DNA: TGTGCCAGCAGCCAAGTACAGGGATATGGCTACACCTTC. The chain uses TRBV14 and TRBJ1-2; tentative D call: TRBD1 (6 bases). The germline CDR1 and CDR2 sequences are SGHDN and FVKESK. V was cut by 1 base and J by 5 bases, with 8 bases left in between. CDR3 length equals 13 residues.

This clone was seen only a few times. The CDR3 nucleotides are TGTGCCAGCAGCTTAATAGGGGCTGGAAACACCATATATTTT. Translating it yields CASSLIGAGNTIYF. The chain is built from TRBV7-3 and TRBJ1-3, with D possibly TRBD1 on 5 matching bases. V was clipped by 1 base and J by 2 bases, with 6 bases between them. The CDR3 has 14 amino acids. Per the germline V gene, CDR1 is SGHTA and CDR2 is FQGTGA.

V and J are TRBV5-5 and TRBJ1-2; possible D gene TRBD1, 6 bases. V was cut by 4 bases and J by 0 bases, with 16 bases left in between. There are 16 residues in the CDR3. CDR1 and CDR2 (germline): SGHKS, YYEKEE (reference sequence). The CDR3 protein is CASSQEWTAANYGYTF. In DNA form, the CDR3 reads TGTGCCAGCAGCCAGGAGTGGACAGCAGCTAACTATGGCTACACCTTC.

The V gene is TRBV7-2, the J gene TRBJ1-5, with TRBD1 as a possible D gene (5 bases). Trimming took off 5 bases at V and 5 bases at J, with 10 bases between the two ends. CDR1 is SGHTA and CDR2 is FQGNSA in the germline V gene. This CDR3 has 13 amino acids. The CDR3 spells CASSGRVDQPQHF. As DNA, the CDR3 is TGTGCCAGCAGCGGCAGGGTCGATCAGCCCCAGCATTTT.

DNA for the CDR3: TGTGCCAGCTCTCGGACAGGATCGAACACTGAAGCTTTCTTT. Translated: CASSRTGSNTEAFF. The J gene is TRBJ1-1, the V gene TRBV18, with 7 nucleotides matching TRBD1. The CDR3 runs 14 residues. Germline V lookup: CDR1 KGHSH, CDR2 LQKENI. With 6 bases clipped from V and 1 base from J, the junction kept 5 bases outside the gene matches. Based on the CDR3 plus reference TRBV18 and TRBJ1-1, the full variable domain is NAGVMQNPRHLVRRRGQEARLRCSPMKGHSHVYWYRQLPEEGLKFMVYLQKENIIDESGMPKERFSAEFPKEGPSILRIQQVVRGDSAAYFCASSRTGSNTEAFFGQGTRLTVV.

Here the CDR3 DNA reads TGTGCCAGCAGCGGGTCCTCTCGGGGGTACCAAGAGACCCAGTACTTC. Its protein product is CASSGSSRGYQETQYF. The chain couples TRBV14 to TRBJ2-5; D is possibly TRBD2 (6 bases). Germline V lookup: CDR1 SGHDN, CDR2 FVKESK. The V and J ends lost 5 bases and 0 bases respectively, with 16 bases between them. The CDR3 sequence is 16 residues long.

This chain uses TRBV7-6 with TRBJ1-3; possible D gene TRBD1, 5 bases. Trimming took off 0 bases at V and 4 bases at J, with 19 bases between the two ends. The germline CDR1 and CDR2 sequences are SGHVS and FNYEAQ. The CDR3 is 18 residues long. DNA of the CDR3: TGTGCCAGCAGCTTAGCGGTCGGTGCAGGGCTGGGAGGAAACACCATATATTTT. This sequence encodes CASSLAVGAGLGGNTIYF.